This T cell receptor beta chain derives from a study of cytomegalovirus exposure and HLA in healthy donors. Concerning this clone: Its antigen is not identified.

Trimming cost V 1 base and J 3 bases; bases outside gene matches: 4. Germline-derived CDR1 and CDR2 are MNHEY and SMNVEV (reference sequence). The CDR3 loop spans 15 amino acids. PCR was performed using 60 Vbeta and 13 Jbeta primers. The protocol was immunoSEQ multiplex PCR, while the TCRdb copy is restricted to in-frame clones and leaves out a portion. This table holds 150,000 to 200,000 clones, 75% found once. Study conclusions and caveats: Some V segments, including TRBV6-2 and TRBV6-3, were excluded as indistinguishable. Association with HLA alleles at 0.05 false discovery rate was found for some 18,000 TCR beta sequences in a later analysis. Association of a missense DCLRE1C variant with TCR beta V- and J-gene trimming was reported in a later analysis. The study designated 164 TCR beta chains cytomegalovirus-associated.

The chain uses TRBV27 and TRBJ2-7; 9 nucleotides line up with TRBD1. The specimen was PBMCs. This sequence was found in a man aged 18 to 29 in good health and CMV-seropositive. CDR3 coding DNA: TGTGCCAGCAGTTTATTAGGGACAGGGCACTACGAGCAGTACTTC. Its translation is CASSLLGTGHYEQYF.